This T cell receptor beta chain was profiled in a study of blood T cell repertoires in COVID-19 (dated by TCRdb to between 2020 and 2021). For the wider study: Collaborator samples came from the United States, Italy and Spain and covered acute and convalescent phases of COVID-19. The material from the prospective study consisted of cDNA or gDNA derived from T cells, B-cell-depleted T cells, or PBMCs. Subjects who had been exposed to COVID-19, were actively infected with it, or had recovered from it provided the deeply sampled blood TCRbeta repertoires that made up the dataset. The repertoires were released in a freely available public database intended as a resource for research on the immune response to SARS-CoV-2. The samples were drawn from two sources: the first 160 participants of the ongoing ImmuneRACE study, and approximately 1,300 subjects contributed by 6 global collaborators. A de-identified subject ID, COVID-19 status, age in years and sex were almost always included in the sample metadata. HLA class I and class II types, where available, came from metadata supplied by the sample provider rather than from assay-based typing. What the research found in general, with its limitations: The quantity of clinical and demographic metadata differed by source and by participant and was supplied without curation.

Note on this clone: Its recognized antigen is unknown. Base qualities were left out, and no much larger clone turns up one base away.

The immunoSEQ Assay, a bias-controlled multiplex PCR, was used to amplify TCRbeta CDR3 regions from genomic DNA. For the original study's pipeline: The number of nucleated cells in each sample was estimated from the amplification of reference gene primers within the assay. To quantify the absolute abundance of each unique TCRbeta CDR3 rearrangement, sequence reads were collapsed and filtered. For each sample, productive Simpson clonality was calculated as the square root of Simpson's diversity index across productive rearrangements. Entries here come from immuneACCESS through TCRdb and include only in-frame sequences with V and J called. Some clones fail to appear in such tables; in the studies checked, an unresolved V gene covers under half of the shortfall, and the cause of the remainder is unknown. V, J and clone size were drawn from that table, and D and trimming were deduced from the DNA. The sample table records hundreds of thousands of clones; about 88% of these occur just once. Clones ranked in the top ten supply 2% to 2.5% of the sample.

There are 14 amino acids in the CDR3, from cysteine to phenylalanine inclusive. CDR3 DNA only is kept here, 42 bases in frame from base 1. In the germline V gene, CDR1 corresponds to MNHEY and CDR2 to SVGAGI. V has 5 bases trimmed and J has 4 bases trimmed; junction bases matching no gene number 5. A second Seattle source provided samples from volunteer blood donors who had recovered from COVID-19. Whole blood was collected in K2EDTA tubes by collaborating institutions according to the institutions' own protocols. For TCRbeta analysis, collaborator samples were shipped as frozen whole blood, as isolated PBMCs, or as DNA extracted from either sample type.

The rearrangement joined TRBV6-5 to TRBJ2-5; 9 bases in the middle match TRBD2. The sequence came from a woman between 40 and 50 years old who had recovered from COVID-19. Specimen: peripheral blood. The bases read TGTGCCAGCAGTCGCGGGGGGGCGGGAGAGACCCAGTACTTC. This encodes CASSRGGAGETQYF.